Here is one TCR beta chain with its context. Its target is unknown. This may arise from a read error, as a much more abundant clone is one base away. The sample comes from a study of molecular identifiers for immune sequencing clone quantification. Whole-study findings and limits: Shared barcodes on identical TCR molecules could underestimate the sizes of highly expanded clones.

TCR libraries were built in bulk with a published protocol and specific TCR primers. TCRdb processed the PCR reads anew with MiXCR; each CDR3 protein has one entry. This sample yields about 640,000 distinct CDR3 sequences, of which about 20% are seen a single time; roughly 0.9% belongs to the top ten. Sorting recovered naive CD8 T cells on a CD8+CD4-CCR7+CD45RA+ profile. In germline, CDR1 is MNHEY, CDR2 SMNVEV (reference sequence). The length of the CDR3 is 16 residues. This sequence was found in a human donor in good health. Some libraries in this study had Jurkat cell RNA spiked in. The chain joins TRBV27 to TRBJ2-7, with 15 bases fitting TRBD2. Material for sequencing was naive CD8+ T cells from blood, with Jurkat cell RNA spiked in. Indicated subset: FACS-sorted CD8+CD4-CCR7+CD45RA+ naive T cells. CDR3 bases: TGTGCCAGCAGTGTAGGACTAGCGGGAGGGCCAGGGGAGCAGCACTTC. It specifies CASSVGLAGGPGEQHF.